This TCR beta chain was documented in a study of blood T cell repertoires in COVID-19. Study summary: From the United States, Italy and Spain came samples of acute and convalescent COVID-19. The analysed material was cDNA or gDNA that came from T cells, B-cell-depleted T cells, or PBMCs.

In the authors' workflow: Reference gene primer amplification gave estimated nucleated cell counts. Sequencing was performed with immunoSEQ multiplex PCR; in TCRdb, only in-frame clones are kept and a portion is missing. That table gives V, J and clone size, and the DNA gave D and trimming. The table has roughly 480,000 clones, 89% seen once. In the case of this clone: Other DNA variants within this sample encode the same CDR3.

The Seattle patients joined while their infection was active and were tracked longitudinally afterward. The source is a man in his late teens or twenties with COVID-19, enrolled during active disease. The sample taken for sequencing was peripheral blood.

The CDR3 coding sequence is TGTGCCAGCAGCCAAGCAGGAGGAAACACCATATATTTT. Its translation is CASSQAGGNTIYF. The gene calls are TRBV3-1 (or the pseudogene TRBV3-2) and TRBJ1-3; D uncertain. The CDR3 loop spans 13 amino acids. Trimming stripped 1 base from V and 4 bases from J, with 5 bases between. Germline values: CDR1 LGHDT, CDR2 YNNKEL (reference sequence).